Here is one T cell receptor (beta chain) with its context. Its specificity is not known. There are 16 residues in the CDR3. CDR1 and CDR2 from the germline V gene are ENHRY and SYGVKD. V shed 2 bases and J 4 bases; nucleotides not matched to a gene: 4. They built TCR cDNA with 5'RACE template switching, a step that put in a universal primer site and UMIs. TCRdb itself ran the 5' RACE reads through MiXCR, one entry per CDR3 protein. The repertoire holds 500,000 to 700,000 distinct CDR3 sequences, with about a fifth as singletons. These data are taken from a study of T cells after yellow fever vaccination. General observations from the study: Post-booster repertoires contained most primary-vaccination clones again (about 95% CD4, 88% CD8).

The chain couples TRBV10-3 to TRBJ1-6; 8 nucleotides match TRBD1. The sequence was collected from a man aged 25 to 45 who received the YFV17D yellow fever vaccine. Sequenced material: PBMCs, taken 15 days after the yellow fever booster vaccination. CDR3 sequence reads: CAISENDRGYNSPLHF. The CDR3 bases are TGTGCCATCAGTGAGAACGACAGGGGATATAATTCACCCCTCCACTTT.